These 18 T cell receptor beta chains came from one sample sequenced in a study of T cell responses to AZD1222 COVID-19 vaccine. Sequencing used immunoSEQ multiplex PCR; TCRdb keeps in-frame clones, though not all of them. The sample includes more than 95,000 clones, 88% of them seen just once. The sample consisted of peripheral blood, taken 28 days after the second AZD1222 dose. The receptors stem from an adult who received the AZD1222 COVID-19 vaccine.

CDR3 nucleotide sequence: TGTGCCAGCAGCGAGGGCCCCGTCTTCGACGATGGCTACACCTTC. It specifies CASSEGPVFDDGYTF. This chain joins TRBV6-5 and TRBJ1-2, with D hard to call. This CDR3 contains 15 residues. Germline V gives CDR1 MNHEY, CDR2 SVGAGI. Trimming left V 6 bases short and J 6 bases short, with 20 bases between.

The chain combines TRBV2 with TRBJ1-2; 7 nucleotides agree with TRBD1. V was clipped by 11 bases and J by 8 bases; unmatched bases: 8. Germline V CDR1 and CDR2: SNHLY, FYNNEI. This CDR3 comprises 11 residues. The CDR3 loop is CAGERGRGYTF. The CDR3 bases are TGTGCCGGAGAAAGGGGGCGCGGCTACACCTTC.

The CDR3 sequence is CASQTPLGGYTF. The CDR3 bases are TGTGCCAGCCAGACCCCACTGGGTGGCTACACCTTC. J is TRBJ1-2 and V is TRBV28, with D hard to call. V lost 8 bases and J lost 7, with 14 bases in between. Germline loops: CDR1 MDHEN, CDR2 SYDVKM. The CDR3 has 12 residues.

As DNA, the CDR3 is TGTGCCAGCAGCGTAGGAGTGGAGAACACTGAAGCTTTCTTT. Its protein is CASSVGVENTEAFF. V usage is TRBV9 and J usage is TRBJ1-1, with D unresolved. V gave up 0 bases and J gave up 1 base, with 7 bases separating them. The CDR3 runs to 14 residues. The germline V gene encodes CDR1 SGDLS and CDR2 YYNGEE.

This clone was detected only once. This rearrangement joins TRBV30 to TRBJ1-4; 9 bases fit TRBD1. The ends lost 4 bases at V and 5 bases at J; junction bases unmatched: 8. CDR3 length equals 15 residues. CDR1 is GTSNPN, CDR2 SVGIG, per germline (reference sequence). The CDR3 DNA follows: TGTGCCTGGAACGTTGGGACAGGGCTAAATGAAAAACTGTTTTTT. Its translation is CAWNVGTGLNEKLFF.

This chain joins TRBV4-1 and TRBJ2-5; 9 bases are shared with TRBD2. CDR1 and CDR2 (germline): MGHRA, YSYEKL. Trimming removed 4 bases from V and 5 bases from J; junction bases left unmatched: 14. This CDR3 has 17 amino acids. The CDR3, as DNA: TGCGCCAGCAGCCCCTCTGCAATGGCGGGAGGGCAGGAGACCCAGTACTTC. Translated: CASSPSAMAGGQETQYF.

This clone has only a few counts. V is TRBV7-8 and J is TRBJ1-1; no clear D. The germline gives CDR1 SGHVS, CDR2 FQNEAQ. V was pared by 5 bases and J by 1 base, with 5 bases between. This CDR3 contains 12 residues. The DNA of the CDR3 is TGTGCCAGCAGCCATGGGAACACTGAAGCTTTCTTT. This encodes CASSHGNTEAFF.

The V call is TRBV13, the J call TRBJ1-3, with D unclear. Trimming cost V 1 base and J 0 bases, with 7 bases left between them. Germline CDR1 and CDR2: PRHDT and FYEKMQ (reference sequence). CDR3 length: 15 amino acids. CDR3 region: CASSLVSISGNTIYF. CDR3 DNA: TGTGCCAGCAGCTTAGTCTCGATCTCTGGAAACACCATATATTTT. The full variable domain, rest sourced from reference TRBV13 and TRBJ1-3, is AAGVIQSPRHLIKEKRETATLKCYPIPRHDTVYWYQQGPGQDPQFLISFYEKMQSDKGSIPDRFSAQQFSDYHSELNMSSLELGDSALYFCASSLVSISGNTIYFGEGSWLTVV.

The chain carries TRBV28 and TRBJ1-1, with 7 bases fitting TRBD1. The CDR3 totals 15 residues. Per germline, CDR1 MDHEN and CDR2 SYDVKM. The J segment lost 3 bases and the V segment lost 7 bases, leaving 11 bases of the junction unmatched. The CDR3 DNA sequence: TGTGCCAGCACCCAAGTAGGGGGCGCCGACACTGAAGCTTTCTTT. The encoded protein is CASTQVGGADTEAFF.

V is TRBV18 and J is TRBJ1-1; D not certain. The CDR3 extends over 14 amino acids. Germline CDR1 and CDR2: KGHSH and LQKENI. Trimming removed 1 base at V and 1 base at J, with 7 bases between. The CDR3 region has the DNA TGTGCCAGCTCACCACAATTGGGGAACACTGAAGCTTTCTTT. Residues: CASSPQLGNTEAFF. Full variable domain (outside the CDR3, taken from reference TRBV18 and TRBJ1-1): NAGVMQNPRHLVRRRGQEARLRCSPMKGHSHVYWYRQLPEEGLKFMVYLQKENIIDESGMPKERFSAEFPKEGPSILRIQQVVRGDSAAYFCASSPQLGNTEAFFGQGTRLTVV.

The V gene is TRBV4-3, the J gene TRBJ2-1; 8 bases align to TRBD2. Per the germline V gene, CDR1 is LGHNA and CDR2 is YSLEER. J gave up 3 bases and V 4 bases, and 5 bases lay outside the gene matches. The CDR3 spans 15 residues. The CDR3 region has the DNA TGCGCCAGCAGCCTCAGCGGGGGCTACTACAATGAGCAGTTCTTC. Protein sequence: CASSLSGGYYNEQFF.

Turning to this clone: Other DNA sequences in the sample encode the same CDR3. The chain employs TRBV9 and TRBJ1-1, with D uncertain. The CDR3 has 12 residues. V gave up 2 bases and J gave up 3 bases, with 5 bases separating them. CDR1 SGDLS and CDR2 YYNGEE come from the germline V gene. This chain's CDR3 is CASSVGDTEAFF. The CDR3 nucleotides are TGTGCCAGCAGCGTTGGGGACACTGAAGCTTTCTTT.

V gene TRBV7-9 combines with J gene TRBJ1-1; D uncertain. The germline V gene encodes CDR1 SEHNR and CDR2 FQNEAQ (reference sequence). The CDR3 has 15 amino acids. Trimming removed 5 bases from V and 1 base from J, with 14 bases in between. Here the CDR3 reads CASSPLPRPNTEAFF. The CDR3 DNA is TGTGCCAGCAGCCCTCTCCCGAGGCCGAACACTGAAGCTTTCTTT. The whole variable domain, remainder taken from reference TRBV7-9 and TRBJ1-1, is DTGVSQNPRHKITKRGQNVTFRCDPISEHNRLYWYRQTLGQGPEFLTYFQNEAQLEKSRLLSDRFSAERPKGSFSTLEIQRTEQGDSAMYLCASSPLPRPNTEAFFGQGTRLTVV.

The chain uses TRBV5-1 and TRBJ2-3; 9 bases line up with TRBD2. Germline CDR1 and CDR2: SGHRS and YFSETQ. The CDR3 spans 15 residues. The trim removed 4 bases at V and 2 bases at J, leaving 5 bases unmatched. The CDR3 region is CASSIRGGDTDTQYF. The CDR3 nucleotides read TGCGCCAGCAGCATCCGCGGGGGGGACACAGATACGCAGTATTTT.

This chain joins TRBV10-3 and TRBJ2-1; no clear D gene. V was shortened by 9 bases and J by 7 bases, with 13 bases between the two germline ends. Per the germline V gene, CDR1 is ENHRY and CDR2 is SYGVKD. The CDR3 extends over 12 amino acids. The CDR3 loop reads CAIRGEENEQFF. The CDR3 DNA follows: TGTGCCATAAGAGGAGAGGAGAATGAGCAGTTCTTC.

The V call is TRBV6-5, the J call TRBJ1-1; D gene ambiguous. Looked up from germline, CDR1 is MNHEY and CDR2 is SVGAGI. Deletions cut 0 bases from V and 7 bases from J, with 15 bases between. The CDR3 extends over 15 amino acids. The CDR3 bases are TGTGCCAGCAGTTACTCGGCCTCCTCCGGGAGTGAAGCTTTCTTT. This gives the protein CASSYSASSGSEAFF.

This chain connects TRBV13 to TRBJ2-3; TRBD2 might be the D (5 bases). The CDR3 is 15 amino acids. V was clipped by 2 bases and J by 0 bases, with 9 bases between them. Germline V gene sequence: CDR1 PRHDT, CDR2 FYEKMQ (reference sequence). CDR3 bases: TGTGCCAGCAGCTTAATGGACTCCAGCACAGATACGCAGTATTTT. It yields the protein CASSLMDSSTDTQYF.

The J gene is TRBJ2-2, the V gene TRBV7-2; TRBD2 might be the D (5 bases). The V and J ends lost 5 bases and 2 bases respectively, with 15 bases between them. The CDR3 loop spans 16 amino acids. Germline values: CDR1 SGHTA, CDR2 FQGNSA. In DNA form, the CDR3 reads TGTGCCAGCAGCCCAAGGGCTAGCTTTAACACCGGGGAGCTGTTTTTT. This codes for CASSPRASFNTGELFF.